The text below deals with one T cell receptor (beta chain). Libraries were prepared by immunoSEQ multiplex PCR; TCRdb keeps only in-frame clonotypes and omits some of them. The sample lists around 100,000 clones, roughly 94% occurring once. Trimming pared 4 bases from V and 0 bases from J, leaving 12 bases between. In germline, CDR1 is PRHDT, CDR2 FYEKMQ (reference sequence). The CDR3 contains 15 residues. The data were taken from a study of technical replicates of blood from several donors. The TCR originated in a human donor in good health. Sequencing was carried out using T cells isolated from PBMCs. The chain employs TRBV13 and TRBJ1-1; D not resolved. Here the CDR3 DNA reads TGTGCCAGCAGCTGGCAGACTCCTATGAACACTGAAGCTTTCTTT. Translating it yields CASSWQTPMNTEAFF.